The following is a T cell receptor beta chain sequence with its context. The same CDR3 can be traced to other DNA sequences in this sample. This CDR3 region has 14 residues. V was clipped by 3 bases and J by 5 bases; unmatched bases: 4. From germline, CDR1 is LGHDT and CDR2 YNNKEL (reference sequence). This sample stems from a study of blood T cell repertoires in COVID-19. At the level of the study: The United States, Italy and Spain provided the acute and convalescent COVID-19 samples. T cells, B-cell-depleted T cells, or PBMCs provided the cDNA or gDNA that served as material.

Only in-frame clones appear in the TCRdb table, and some are missing; sequencing was by immunoSEQ multiplex PCR. The sample gives hundreds of thousands of clones, almost 90% of which show up once; over 1.1% is in the top ten. This chain connects TRBV3-1 (or the pseudogene TRBV3-2) to TRBJ1-2; 9 bases are shared with TRBD1. This receptor was obtained from a man older than 75 with acute or convalescent COVID-19. Specimen: peripheral blood. The CDR3 loop is CASSQGQGRYGYTF. CDR3 DNA: TGTGCCAGCAGCCAGGGACAGGGAAGGTATGGCTACACCTTC.